This TCR beta chain comes out of a study of blood T cell repertoires in COVID-19. Trimming removed 4 bases from V and 0 bases from J; junction bases left unmatched: 3. CDR1 and CDR2 (germline): SEHNR, FQNEAQ (reference sequence). The CDR3 contains 16 residues. In the original analysis: Amplification from reference gene primers served as the basis for estimated nucleated cell counts. Profiling relied on immunoSEQ multiplex PCR, and the TCRdb table lists in-frame clones only, not all of them. The V and J calls and clone size come from that table; D and trimming were worked out from the DNA. The sample lists approximately 210,000 clones; about 91% were seen once.

The chain employs TRBV7-9 and TRBJ1-4; 9 bases map to TRBD1. The sequence was obtained from a man between 18 and 35 years old with active or convalescent COVID-19. The sequenced sample consisted of peripheral blood. The CDR3 is CASSYGTGTTNEKLFF. CDR3 DNA: TGTGCCAGCAGCTACGGGACAGGGACAACTAATGAAAAACTGTTTTTT. Complete variable domain (other parts from reference TRBV7-9 and TRBJ1-4): DTGVSQNPRHKITKRGQNVTFRCDPISEHNRLYWYRQTLGQGPEFLTYFQNEAQLEKSRLLSDRFSAERPKGSFSTLEIQRTEQGDSAMYLCASSYGTGTTNEKLFFGSGTQLSVL.